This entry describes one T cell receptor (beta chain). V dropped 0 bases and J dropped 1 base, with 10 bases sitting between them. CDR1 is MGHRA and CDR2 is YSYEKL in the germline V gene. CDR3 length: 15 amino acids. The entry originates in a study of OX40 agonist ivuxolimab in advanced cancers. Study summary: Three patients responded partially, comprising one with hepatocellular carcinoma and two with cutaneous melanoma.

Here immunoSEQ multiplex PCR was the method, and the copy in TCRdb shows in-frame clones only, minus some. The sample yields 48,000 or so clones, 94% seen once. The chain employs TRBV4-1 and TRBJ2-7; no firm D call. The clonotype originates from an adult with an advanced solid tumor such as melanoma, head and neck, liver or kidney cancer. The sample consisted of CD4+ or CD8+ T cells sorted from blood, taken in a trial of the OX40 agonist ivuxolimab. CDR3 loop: CASSQELGQSYEQYF. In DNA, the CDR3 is TGCGCCAGCAGCCAAGAATTAGGGCAGTCCTACGAGCAGTACTTC.